This TCR beta chain appears in the sequencing data of a study of shared clonotypes between healthy human individuals. Study details: Sampling drew on donors who were a couple of women and a few men aged 18 to 49. Study-wide results and limits: The researchers took only blood, and tissue repertoires probably look different.

This clone was picked up one time. Its target is unknown. Sequencing used immunoSEQ multiplex PCR; TCRdb keeps in-frame clones, though not all of them. This sample has around 1.9 million clones; 93% occur once, and the top ten carry around 1.8%. The naive CD8 fraction comprised CD45RO-negative cells positively selected for CCR7 and excluded terminally differentiated effector memory CD45RA+ cells. The ends were cut back, 9 bases at V and 7 bases at J, with 13 bases in the middle. This CDR3 comprises 12 residues. Germline V gives CDR1 MNHEY, CDR2 SVGAGI. Sequencing used naive CD8+ T cells from PBMCs. The receptor comes from a young man in good health. Some clones in this sample may be carry-over from other donors' samples. The chain employs TRBV6-5 and TRBJ2-1; D possibly corresponds to TRBD1 (6 bases). CDR3 nucleotide sequence: TGTGCCAGTCAGGGGTTCGAGAATGAGCAGTTCTTC. It codes for CASQGFENEQFF.